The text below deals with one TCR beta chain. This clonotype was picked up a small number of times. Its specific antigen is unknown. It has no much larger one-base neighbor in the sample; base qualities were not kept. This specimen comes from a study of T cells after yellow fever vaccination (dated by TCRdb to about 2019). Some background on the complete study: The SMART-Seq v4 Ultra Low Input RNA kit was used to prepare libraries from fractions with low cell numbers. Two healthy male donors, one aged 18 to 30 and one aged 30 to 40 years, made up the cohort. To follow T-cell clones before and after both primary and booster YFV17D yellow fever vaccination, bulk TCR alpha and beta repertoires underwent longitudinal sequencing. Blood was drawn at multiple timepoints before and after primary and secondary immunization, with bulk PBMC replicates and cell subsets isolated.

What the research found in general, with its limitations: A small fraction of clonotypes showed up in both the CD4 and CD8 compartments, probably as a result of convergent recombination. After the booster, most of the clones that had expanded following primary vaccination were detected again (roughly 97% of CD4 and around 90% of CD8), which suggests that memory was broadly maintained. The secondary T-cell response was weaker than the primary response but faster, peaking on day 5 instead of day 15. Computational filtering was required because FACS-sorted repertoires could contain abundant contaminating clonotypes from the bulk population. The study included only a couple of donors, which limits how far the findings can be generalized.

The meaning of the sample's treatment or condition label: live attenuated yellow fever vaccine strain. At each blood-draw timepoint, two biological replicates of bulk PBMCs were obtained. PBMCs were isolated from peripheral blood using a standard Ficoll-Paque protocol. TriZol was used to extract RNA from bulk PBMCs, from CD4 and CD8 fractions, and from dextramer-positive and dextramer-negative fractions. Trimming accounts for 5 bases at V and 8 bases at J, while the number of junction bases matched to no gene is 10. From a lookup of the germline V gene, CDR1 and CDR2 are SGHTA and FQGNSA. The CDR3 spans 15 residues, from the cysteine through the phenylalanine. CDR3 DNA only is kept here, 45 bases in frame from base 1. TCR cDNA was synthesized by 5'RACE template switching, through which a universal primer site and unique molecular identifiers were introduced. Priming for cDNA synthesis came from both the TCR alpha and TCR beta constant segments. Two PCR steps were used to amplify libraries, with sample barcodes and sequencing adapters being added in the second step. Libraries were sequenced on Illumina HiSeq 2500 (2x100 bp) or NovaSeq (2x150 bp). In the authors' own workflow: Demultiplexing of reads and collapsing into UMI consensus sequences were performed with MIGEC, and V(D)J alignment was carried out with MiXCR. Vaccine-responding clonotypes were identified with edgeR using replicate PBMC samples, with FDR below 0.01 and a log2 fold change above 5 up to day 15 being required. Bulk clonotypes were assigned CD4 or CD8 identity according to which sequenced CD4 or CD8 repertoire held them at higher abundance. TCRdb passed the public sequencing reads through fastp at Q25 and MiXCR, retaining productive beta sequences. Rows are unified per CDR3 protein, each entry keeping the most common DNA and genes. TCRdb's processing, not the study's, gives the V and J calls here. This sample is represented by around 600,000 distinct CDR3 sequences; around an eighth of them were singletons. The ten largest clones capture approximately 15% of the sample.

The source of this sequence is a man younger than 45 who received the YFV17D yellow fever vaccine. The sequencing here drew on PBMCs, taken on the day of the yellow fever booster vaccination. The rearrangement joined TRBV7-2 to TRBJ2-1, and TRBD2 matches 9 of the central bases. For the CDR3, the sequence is CASSLRLAAWDEQFF. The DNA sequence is TGTGCCAGCAGCCTAAGACTAGCGGCGTGGGATGAGCAGTTCTTC. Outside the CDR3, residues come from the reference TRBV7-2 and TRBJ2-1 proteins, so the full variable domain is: GAGVSQSPSNKVTEKGKDVELRCDPISGHTALYWYRQSLGQGLEFLIYFQGNSAPDKSGLPSDRFSAERTGGSVSTLTIQRTQQEDSAVYLCASSLRLAAWDEQFFGPGTRLTVL.